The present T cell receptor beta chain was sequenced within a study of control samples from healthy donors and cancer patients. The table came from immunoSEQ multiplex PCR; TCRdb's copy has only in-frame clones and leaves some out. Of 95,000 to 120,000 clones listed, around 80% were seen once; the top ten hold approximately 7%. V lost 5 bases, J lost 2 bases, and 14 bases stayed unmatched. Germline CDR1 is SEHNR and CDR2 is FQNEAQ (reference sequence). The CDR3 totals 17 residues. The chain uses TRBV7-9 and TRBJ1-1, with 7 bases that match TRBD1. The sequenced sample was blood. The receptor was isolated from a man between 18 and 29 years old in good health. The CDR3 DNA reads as TGTGCCAGCAGCCTGGTTCGAGGGACAGCTATAAACACTGAAGCTTTCTTT. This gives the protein CASSLVRGTAINTEAFF.